Listed here are 14 T cell receptor beta chains from one sample, sequenced in a study of T cell responses to AZD1222 COVID-19 vaccine. The data were produced by immunoSEQ multiplex PCR, yet TCRdb's version contains in-frame clones alone and is incomplete. The top ten hold 8.5% to 12% of the sample, which has under 90,000 clones, approximately 85% seen once. The material sequenced was peripheral blood, taken 28 days after the second AZD1222 dose. These receptor sequences come from an adult who received the AZD1222 COVID-19 vaccine.

This chain connects TRBV7-8 to TRBJ2-5; D perhaps matches TRBD1 (6 bases). V gave up 4 bases and J gave up 4 bases, with 13 bases separating them. This CDR3 has 14 amino acids. Per the germline V gene, CDR1 is SGHVS and CDR2 is FQNEAQ. This CDR3 is CASSSTGRAETQYF. The DNA for the CDR3 is TGTGCCAGCAGCTCGACAGGAAGGGCAGAGACCCAGTACTTC.

V and J are TRBV29-1 and TRBJ2-7; 11 positions agree with TRBD2. The germline gives CDR1 SQVTM, CDR2 ANQGSEA. With 4 bases clipped from V and 2 bases from J, the junction kept 7 bases outside the gene matches. CDR3 length: 15 residues. The CDR3 DNA reads TGCAGCGTTGCCCGGCGGACTAGCGGGCCCTACGAGCAGTACTTC. Translation: CSVARRTSGPYEQYF.

This clone was picked up one time. The chain is built from TRBV10-2 and TRBJ1-5; 9 positions agree with TRBD1. From germline, CDR1 is WSHSY and CDR2 SAAADI. The CDR3 covers 15 residues. After removal of 0 bases from V and 5 bases from J, the junction contained 2 bases not matched to a gene. The CDR3 bases are TGCGCCAGCAGTGAGTCGGACAGGGGCCATCAGCCCCAGCATTTT. This encodes CASSESDRGHQPQHF.

The genes are TRBV10-3 and TRBJ2-3; 11 nucleotides agree with TRBD2. With V trimmed by 2 bases and J by 3 bases, 10 bases remained unmatched. Germline lookup yields CDR1 ENHRY and CDR2 SYGVKD. The CDR3 extends over 18 amino acids. The CDR3 nucleotides read TGTGCCATCAGTGAGCCGGGCCTAGCGGGGGGTGGAACAGATACGCAGTATTTT. Encoded protein: CAISEPGLAGGGTDTQYF.

The chain has TRBV29-1 and TRBJ2-4, with a possible D match to TRBD2 (6 bases). Trimming took 5 bases from V and 9 from J, leaving 11 bases between them. CDR1 is SQVTM and CDR2 is ANQGSEA in the germline V gene. The CDR3 runs 11 residues. The CDR3 here is CSVSSGSIQYF. CDR3 nucleotide sequence: TGCAGCGTTAGTAGCGGAAGCATTCAGTACTTC.

This chain joins TRBV11-2 and TRBJ2-3, with D possibly being TRBD2 (6 bases). The CDR3 length is 13 residues. The V gene lost 2 bases and the J gene lost 5 bases, with 8 bases spanning the gap. Germline values: CDR1 SGHAT, CDR2 FQNNGV. CDR3 residues: CASSLLAIDTQYF. CDR3 DNA sequence: TGTGCCAGCAGCTTACTAGCGATAGATACGCAGTATTTT.

The gene calls are TRBV30 and TRBJ1-2; perhaps TRBD1 as D (6 bases). Trimming shortened V by 3 bases and J by 2 bases, and 10 bases separated the two germline ends. This CDR3 region has 13 residues. Germline loops: CDR1 GTSNPN, CDR2 SVGIG (reference sequence). The CDR3 reads CAWRRQANYGYTF. The CDR3 DNA reads as TGTGCCTGGAGACGACAGGCAAACTATGGCTACACCTTC.

In its sample, this clone was seen once. The gene calls are TRBV11-2 and TRBJ1-4, with D possibly being TRBD1 (5 bases). Germline assignment: CDR1 SGHAT and CDR2 FQNNGV. This CDR3 is built from 15 residues. Trimming left V 1 base short and J 1 base short, with 7 bases between. CDR3 residues: CASSLGGGTNEKLFF. CDR3 nucleotides: TGTGCCAGCAGCTTAGGTGGGGGAACTAATGAAAAACTGTTTTTT.

This chain connects TRBV28 to TRBJ2-7, with D possibly matching TRBD1 (6 bases). CDR3 length: 12 residues. Deletions cut 10 bases from V and 4 bases from J, with 14 bases between. The germline CDR1 and CDR2 sequences are MDHEN and SYDVKM. The CDR3 loop reads CATMDSVYEQYF. The CDR3, as DNA: TGTGCCACAATGGACAGCGTTTACGAGCAGTACTTC.

The chain combines TRBV12-5 with TRBJ1-5; 8 bases match TRBD1. Per germline, CDR1 LGHNT and CDR2 FRNRAP. This CDR3 region has 12 residues. J gave up 7 bases and V 10 bases, and 6 bases lay outside the gene matches. The CDR3 DNA follows: TGTGCTACCCCCGACAGGGGCCAGCCCCAGCATTTT. Amino acids: CATPDRGQPQHF.

The V gene is TRBV3-1 (or the pseudogene TRBV3-2), the J gene TRBJ2-7; perhaps TRBD1 as D (6 bases). The CDR3 sequence is 15 residues long. Germline CDR1 LGHDT, CDR2 YNNKEL (reference sequence). Trimming cost V 5 bases and J 3 bases, with 17 bases left between them. In DNA, the CDR3 is TGTGCCAGCAGCGTTTCCTACAGGGCTGACTACGAGCAGTACTTC. This sequence encodes CASSVSYRADYEQYF.

The chain is built from TRBV19 and TRBJ1-1; maybe TRBD1 (5 bases). The CDR3 runs 14 residues. V gave up 4 bases and J gave up 0 bases, with 9 bases separating them. Germline V lookup: CDR1 LNHDA, CDR2 SQIVND (reference sequence). Here the CDR3 DNA reads TGTGCCAGTAGTACTCCGGGACTGAACACTGAAGCTTTCTTT. Its translation is CASSTPGLNTEAFF.

V usage is TRBV5-1 and J usage is TRBJ1-2; weak D call: TRBD1 (5 bases). Trimming left V 0 bases short and J 3 bases short, with 12 bases between. This CDR3 contains 15 residues. Germline CDR1 SGHRS, CDR2 YFSETQ. The CDR3 protein is CASSLEQAPYYGYTF. CDR3 nucleotides: TGCGCCAGCAGCTTGGAACAGGCGCCCTACTATGGCTACACCTTC.

In this sample, this clone turned up a few times. J is TRBJ2-1 and V is TRBV4-2, with a weak D call TRBD2 (6 bases). Per germline, CDR1 LGHNA and CDR2 YNFKEQ. CDR3 length equals 15 residues. Trimming took 4 bases from V and 6 from J, leaving 16 bases between them. The CDR3 loop is CASSRGSGEPNEQFF. The CDR3 DNA reads TGTGCCAGCAGCCGTGGCTCGGGAGAACCCAATGAGCAGTTCTTC.